The T cell receptor (beta chain) described here comes from a study of cytomegalovirus exposure and HLA in healthy donors. The CDR3 contains 14 residues. Germline CDR1 reads SEHNR; CDR2 reads FQNEAQ (reference sequence). The germline V and J ends were trimmed by 10 bases and 0 bases, with 13 bases remaining between them. The approximately 130-subject validation cohort, separate from the roughly 700-subject first cohort, included the donors. Assay used: immunoSEQ multiplex PCR; TCRdb lists only in-frame clones, some missing. The sample holds about 130,000 clones, just under 85% seen once. This clone showed up just once.

This receptor was identified in a young man in good health and CMV-seropositive. This chain uses TRBV7-9 with TRBJ1-3, with D unresolved. Sequences were obtained from PBMCs. Here the CDR3 reads CATEAAASGNTIYF. The CDR3 DNA is TGTGCCACGGAGGCGGCCGCCTCTGGAAACACCATATATTTT.